This T cell receptor (beta chain) comes out of a study of cytomegalovirus exposure and HLA in healthy donors. Study-wide results and caveats: Generally TCR sequences proved uncommon, though certain public TCRs appeared in numerous donors. A later analysis appeared to link common viral pathogens to several of the most significant clusters.

Germline V gene data show CDR1 as SGHAT and CDR2 as FQNNGV. V was clipped by 1 base and J by 0 bases, with 12 bases between them. The CDR3 length is 16 residues. The PCR made use of 60 Vbeta and 13 Jbeta primers. Profiled with immunoSEQ multiplex PCR; TCRdb holds only in-frame clones, not every one. The data show 170,000 or so clones, around 84% seen once. Regarding this clone: Antigen specificity is unknown.

Sequences were obtained from PBMCs. The clonotype was recovered from a woman aged 40 to 50 in good health and CMV-seronegative. The chain employs TRBV11-2 and TRBJ1-2; D is possibly TRBD1 (6 bases). The CDR3 DNA sequence: TGTGCCAGCAGCTTAGGGCAGGGGTTAGCTAACTATGGCTACACCTTC. It yields the protein CASSLGQGLANYGYTF.